Shown below are 32 T cell receptor beta chains from a single sample sequenced in a study of OX40 agonist ivuxolimab in advanced cancers. Library preparation employed the immunoSEQ multiplex PCR assay. Not all clones reach the TCRdb copy of this immuneACCESS table, which keeps in-frame sequences only. Checked studies attribute under half of the gap to unresolved V genes and leave the rest unexplained. The sample table lists about 12,000 clones, just under 90% of them with a count of one. Around half of the sample belongs to the ten largest clones. Sample: CD4+ or CD8+ T cells sorted from blood, taken in a trial of the OX40 agonist ivuxolimab. All receptors come from an adult with an advanced solid tumor such as melanoma, head and neck, liver or kidney cancer.

The chain combines TRBV27 with TRBJ1-4; a possible D gene is TRBD1 (5 bases). V lost 0 bases and J 8 bases, leaving 10 bases between the germline ends. This CDR3 is built from 14 residues. Germline V CDR1 and CDR2: MNHEY, SMNVEV (reference sequence). The CDR3 nucleotides read TGTGCCAGCAGTTTATCAGGGGCAGGGGAAAAACTGTTTTTT. This translates into CASSLSGAGEKLFF.

V gene TRBV6-4 combines with J gene TRBJ2-3; D assignment may be TRBD1 or TRBD2 (5 bases each). Germline CDR1 MRHNA, CDR2 SNTAGT. With 5 bases removed from V and 2 bases from J, the gap between germline ends came to 17 bases. The CDR3 sequence is 16 residues long. The CDR3 here is CASSFRDGATTDTQYF. Here the CDR3 DNA reads TGTGCCAGCAGTTTCCGGGACGGGGCCACCACAGATACGCAGTATTTT.

With regard to this clone: This sequence may be a read error, since a much larger clone differs from it by one base. This chain uses TRBV5-1 with TRBJ2-3, with 7 bases that match TRBD2. The CDR3 sequence is 16 residues long. Germline CDR1 SGHRS, CDR2 YFSETQ. Here the CDR3 reads CASSLELAKYTDMQYF. DNA of the CDR3: TGCGCCAGCAGCTTGGAACTAGCGAAGTACACAGATATGCAGTATTTT.

This chain uses TRBV7-6 with TRBJ1-4, with 9 positions matching TRBD1. The CDR3 runs to 14 residues. Per the germline V gene, CDR1 is SGHVS and CDR2 is FNYEAQ. With V trimmed by 3 bases and J by 6 bases, 2 bases remained unmatched. CDR3 protein: CASSFGTGYEKLFF. The CDR3 DNA is TGTGCCAGCAGCTTCGGGACAGGGTATGAAAAACTGTTTTTT.

This chain connects TRBV29-1 to TRBJ2-1; maybe TRBD2 (5 bases). The V end was cut by 3 bases, the J end by 1 base, with 13 bases between. The CDR3 length is 15 residues. CDR1 and CDR2 (germline): SQVTM, ANQGSEA. The CDR3 sequence is CSVEYGMTSYNEQFF. As DNA, the CDR3 is TGCAGCGTTGAGTACGGGATGACTTCCTACAATGAGCAGTTCTTC.

This chain connects TRBV7-3 to TRBJ2-3, with a tentative D call TRBD2 (6 bases). V was pared by 5 bases and J by 0 bases, with 9 bases between. The CDR3 is 14 residues long. Germline V gives CDR1 SGHTA, CDR2 FQGTGA. The CDR3, as DNA: TGTGCCAGCAGCCATAGCGGTAGCACAGATACGCAGTATTTT. Translation: CASSHSGSTDTQYF.

The chain combines TRBV15 with TRBJ2-2, with unresolved D. This CDR3 has 13 residues. Germline CDR1 LNHNV, CDR2 YYDKDF (reference sequence). Trimming removed 0 bases at V and 6 bases at J, with 5 bases between. CDR3 sequence reads: CATSRDLAGELFF. DNA for the CDR3: TGTGCCACCAGCAGAGATTTGGCCGGGGAGCTGTTTTTT.

This clone was seen just once. This rearrangement joins TRBV27 to TRBJ1-1; D unresolved. The germline V and J ends were trimmed by 7 bases and 5 bases, with 8 bases remaining between them. This CDR3 is built from 11 residues. Per the germline V gene, CDR1 is MNHEY and CDR2 is SMNVEV (reference sequence). The CDR3 DNA is TGTGCCAGCATTAGTAGGACTGAAGCTTTCTTT. Its translation: CASISRTEAFF.

The V call is TRBV28, the J call TRBJ2-1, with D uncertain. The CDR3 has 14 amino acids. Germline assignment: CDR1 MDHEN and CDR2 SYDVKM. With 6 bases removed from V and 0 bases from J, the gap between germline ends came to 9 bases. For the CDR3, the DNA is TGTGCCAGCAGCCCGTTGAGCTCCTACAATGAGCAGTTCTTC. This gives the protein CASSPLSSYNEQFF. Filled out from reference TRBV28 and TRBJ2-1, the complete variable domain reads DVKVTQSSRYLVKRTGEKVFLECVQDMDHENMFWYRQDPGLGLRLIYFSYDVKMKEKGDIPEGYSVSREKKERFSLILESASTNQTSMYLCASSPLSSYNEQFFGPGTRLTVL.

In this sample, this clone turned up a few times. In DNA, the CDR3 is TGTGCCAGCACCTTAACAGAGACAGGGGTTAACACTGAAGCTTTCTTT. Protein product: CASTLTETGVNTEAFF. The V call is TRBV28, the J call TRBJ1-1; 8 bases align to TRBD1. J lost 2 bases, V lost 7 bases, and 12 bases had no gene match. CDR3 size: 16 residues. Per the germline V gene, CDR1 is MDHEN and CDR2 is SYDVKM.

V gene TRBV2 combines with J gene TRBJ2-4; D possibly corresponds to TRBD2 (5 bases). V dropped 5 bases and J dropped 9 bases, with 14 bases sitting between them. CDR1 and CDR2 (germline): SNHLY, FYNNEI. This CDR3 is 13 amino acids long. In nucleotides, the CDR3 is TGTGCCAGCAGTTACGATAGGGCGGGCATTCAGTACTTC. Its protein is CASSYDRAGIQYF.

V is TRBV7-6 and J is TRBJ2-3; unclear D gene. The germline gives CDR1 SGHVS, CDR2 FNYEAQ. V was pared by 6 bases and J by 2 bases, with 15 bases between. The CDR3 totals 15 residues. The CDR3 sequence: CASRSTRSLTDTQYF. The CDR3 DNA reads as TGTGCCAGCAGGTCCACCCGGTCTCTCACAGATACGCAGTATTTT.

This clone was picked up one time. CDR3 region: CASSFGNTGELFF. The CDR3 bases are TGTGCCAGCAGTTTTGGAAACACCGGGGAGCTGTTTTTT. The rearrangement joins TRBV7-3 to TRBJ2-2; unclear D gene. The germline V and J ends were trimmed by 6 bases and 2 bases, with 7 bases remaining between them. Germline CDR1 and CDR2: SGHTA and FQGTGA. This CDR3 comprises 13 residues. The full variable domain, with the rest looked up from reference TRBV7-3 and TRBJ2-2, is GAGVSQTPSNKVTEKGKYVELRCDPISGHTALYWYRQSLGQGPEFLIYFQGTGAADDSGLPNDRFFAVRPEGSVSTLKIQRTERGDSAVYLCASSFGNTGELFFGEGSRLTVL.

V gene TRBV19 combines with J gene TRBJ2-7; unclear D gene. CDR3 length: 13 residues. Between the trimmed V and J ends, which lost 5 bases and 2 bases, there was a span of 10 bases. Germline V lookup: CDR1 LNHDA, CDR2 SQIVND (reference sequence). The CDR3 nucleotides are TGTGCCAGTAGTTCAGGCGTAACCTACGAGCAGTACTTC. The encoded protein is CASSSGVTYEQYF. Filled out from reference TRBV19 and TRBJ2-7, the complete variable domain reads DGGITQSPKYLFRKEGQNVTLSCEQNLNHDAMYWYRQDPGQGLRLIYYSQIVNDFQKGDIAEGYSVSREKKESFPLTVTSAQKNPTAFYLCASSSGVTYEQYFGPGTRLTVT.

This clone is deemed medium-sized. This chain joins TRBV30 and TRBJ1-1; D is possibly TRBD1 (5 bases). The germline CDR1 and CDR2 sequences are GTSNPN and SVGIG (reference sequence). The CDR3 has 11 amino acids. V lost 0 bases and J lost 11, with 10 bases in between. In nucleotides, the CDR3 is TGTGCCTGGAGTGTGGGGGTATGGGCTTTCTTT. It yields the protein CAWSVGVWAFF.

This chain links TRBV5-5 with TRBJ2-7, with D unclear. Germline V gene lookup returns CDR1 SGHKS and CDR2 YYEKEE (reference sequence). V dropped 4 bases and J dropped 0 bases, with 8 bases sitting between them. The CDR3 sequence is 13 residues long. The CDR3 bases are TGTGCCAGCAGCCCTGGTCTCTCCTACGAGCAGTACTTC. Translated, it gives CASSPGLSYEQYF.

This chain uses TRBV7-2 with TRBJ1-1; D gene unclear. Germline assignment: CDR1 SGHTA and CDR2 FQGNSA. CDR3 length: 13 amino acids. V was cut by 5 bases and J by 1 base, with 8 bases left in between. CDR3 amino acids: CASSRQENTEAFF. DNA of the CDR3: TGTGCCAGCAGCCGACAAGAGAACACTGAAGCTTTCTTT.

For the CDR3, the DNA is TGTGCCAGCAGCTTCGGAGGGGGGGCGGTCGAGCAGTACTTC. Encoded protein: CASSFGGGAVEQYF. The chain carries TRBV11-2 and TRBJ2-7; D is perhaps TRBD2 (7 bases). Germline lookup yields CDR1 SGHAT and CDR2 FQNNGV. The ends were cut back, 3 bases at V and 6 bases at J, with 15 bases in the middle. The CDR3 contains 14 residues.

The chain combines TRBV4-1 with TRBJ1-1; unclear D gene. This CDR3 is 16 amino acids long. From germline, CDR1 is MGHRA and CDR2 YSYEKL. With 1 base removed from V and 2 bases from J, the gap between germline ends came to 14 bases. CDR3 DNA: TGCGCCAGCAGCCAAGTCCTTTCAATCAGCAACACTGAAGCTTTCTTT. Protein sequence: CASSQVLSISNTEAFF.

The gene calls are TRBV5-6 and TRBJ2-4; the D gene could be TRBD1 or TRBD2 (5 bases each). Trimming shortened V by 4 bases and J by 8 bases, and 16 bases separated the two germline ends. The CDR3 covers 14 residues. Germline V gives CDR1 SGHDT, CDR2 YYEEEE. The CDR3 DNA sequence: TGTGCCAGCAGCGTCCGGGACGAGAGGGACATTCAGTACTTC. This codes for CASSVRDERDIQYF.

The V call is TRBV21-1, the J call TRBJ1-5. TRBV21-1 is designated a pseudogene. The CDR3 has 14 residues. The CDR3 spells CASSKAEGREPQHF. CDR3 DNA sequence: TGTGCCAGCAGCAAAGCGGAGGGAAGGGAGCCCCAGCATTTT.

This chain uses TRBV28 with TRBJ2-3, with no clear D. The V end was cut by 5 bases, the J end by 5 bases, with 2 bases between. Per the germline V gene, CDR1 is MDHEN and CDR2 is SYDVKM. This CDR3 spans 10 amino acids. CDR3 bases: TGTGCCAGCAGTGTAGATACGCAGTATTTT. It translates to CASSVDTQYF.

The genes are TRBV4-2 and TRBJ2-7; D is undetermined. Trimming removed 5 bases from V and 5 bases from J, with 13 bases in between. The germline CDR1 and CDR2 sequences are LGHNA and YNFKEQ. The CDR3 spans 13 residues. DNA of the CDR3: TGTGCCAGCAGCTTCCAGGAATGGAACGAGCAGTACTTC. Translating it yields CASSFQEWNEQYF.

This chain joins TRBV27 and TRBJ2-7, with no clear D. Trimming pared 5 bases from V and 7 bases from J, leaving 21 bases between. The CDR3 is made up of 15 amino acids. Germline V gene sequence: CDR1 MNHEY, CDR2 SMNVEV (reference sequence). This CDR3 is CASSPLSTSLREQYF. The CDR3 coding sequence is TGTGCCAGCAGTCCTCTGAGCACCTCTCTTCGGGAGCAGTACTTC.

The rearrangement joins TRBV6-6 to TRBJ1-5; TRBD1 aligns across 9 bases. This CDR3 is built from 13 residues. V lost 6 bases and J lost 6; bases outside the gene matches: 3. Per the germline V gene, CDR1 is MNHNY and CDR2 is SVGAGI (reference sequence). The chain's CDR3 is CASSPTGGQPQHF. As DNA, the CDR3 is TGTGCCAGCAGCCCGACAGGGGGTCAGCCCCAGCATTTT.

For the CDR3, the DNA is TGTGCCAGCAGCTTATACAGCTCTGGGGCCAACGTCCTGACTTTC. This codes for CASSLYSSGANVLTF. J is TRBJ2-6 and V is TRBV7-8; D is unresolved. V lost 2 bases to trimming and J lost 0 bases, with 5 bases between them. Germline CDR1 SGHVS, CDR2 FQNEAQ. The CDR3 contains 15 residues.

The rearrangement uses TRBV5-5 and TRBJ2-5, with D perhaps being TRBD1 or TRBD2 (5 bases each). The CDR3 is 15 residues long. CDR1 and CDR2 from the germline V gene are SGHKS and YYEKEE (reference sequence). Trimming removed 0 bases at V and 1 base at J, with 10 bases between. The CDR3 bases are TGTGCCAGCAGCTTGGCTAGAGGGACCCAAGAGACCCAGTACTTC. It yields the protein CASSLARGTQETQYF. Full variable domain (outside the CDR3, taken from reference TRBV5-5 and TRBJ2-5): DAGVTQSPTHLIKTRGQQVTLRCSPISGHKSVSWYQQVLGQGPQFIFQYYEKEERGRGNFPDRFSARQFPNYSSELNVNALLLGDSALYLCASSLARGTQETQYFGPGTRLLVL.

This sequence joins TRBV5-1 and TRBJ2-5, with D tentatively TRBD1 (5 bases). V gave up 4 bases and J gave up 2 bases, with 15 bases separating them. CDR1 and CDR2 from the germline V gene are SGHRS and YFSETQ. CDR3 length: 15 amino acids. CDR3 in DNA: TGCGCCAGCAGCCCGGCCTTTACAGGACAAGAGACCCAGTACTTC. Translating it yields CASSPAFTGQETQYF. Together with reference TRBV5-1 and TRBJ2-5, the CDR3 gives the full variable domain: KAGVTQTPRYLIKTRGQQVTLSCSPISGHRSVSWYQQTPGQGLQFLFEYFSETQRNKGNFPGRFSGRQFSNSRSEMNVSTLELGDSALYLCASSPAFTGQETQYFGPGTRLLVL.

V and J are TRBV28 and TRBJ2-7; D unclear. Trimming stripped 3 bases from V and 0 bases from J, with 6 bases between. The CDR3 totals 13 residues. Germline V gene data show CDR1 as MDHEN and CDR2 as SYDVKM. As DNA, the CDR3 is TGTGCCAGCAGTTTTAGCAGCTCCTACGAGCAGTACTTC. Its protein is CASSFSSSYEQYF.

V and J are TRBV7-9 and TRBJ2-7; D possibly uses TRBD1 or TRBD2 (5 bases each). V was cut by 5 bases and J by 7 bases, with 15 bases left in between. The CDR3 totals 13 residues. Germline values: CDR1 SEHNR, CDR2 FQNEAQ (reference sequence). In nucleotides, the CDR3 is TGTGCCAGCAGCCCCGGGGCTCACCCTGAGCAGTACTTC. Amino acids: CASSPGAHPEQYF.

The chain couples TRBV6-1 to TRBJ2-4; D may correspond to TRBD1 or TRBD2 (5 bases each). V was shortened by 3 bases and J by 2 bases, with 17 bases between the two germline ends. Germline CDR1 MNHNS, CDR2 SASEGT. This CDR3 region has 17 residues. CDR3 nucleotides: TGTGCCAGCAGTGATTTGGGGGTGGGCGCTACCAAAAACATTCAGTACTTC. Translated: CASSDLGVGATKNIQYF.

The genes are TRBV14 and TRBJ2-1; D remains ambiguous. The CDR3 totals 15 residues. V shed 3 bases and J shed 0 bases, with 9 bases lying between them. CDR1 is SGHDN, CDR2 FVKESK, per germline. CDR3 bases: TGTGCCAGCAGCCAGGTACCCGGCTCCTACAATGAGCAGTTCTTC. Amino acids: CASSQVPGSYNEQFF.